The next 23 T cell receptor beta chains were all read from a single sample in a study of blood T cells in healthy people across ages. Next came a second PCR, run for about 6 to 12 cycles, which used a sample-barcoded 5' primer along with a J-beta primer mix. From the 5' RACE reads, TCRdb called clonotypes with MiXCR, one entry per CDR3 protein. The table lists under 1,000,000 distinct CDR3 sequences, 30% to 45% of them singletons, with over 10% in the top ten. Sequencing was carried out using blood. Receptors originate from a man aged 18 to 35 in good health.

The V gene is TRBV12-3 or TRBV12-4, the J gene TRBJ2-1; a weak D match, TRBD1 (5 bases). The germline V and J ends were trimmed by 6 bases and 5 bases, with 14 bases remaining between them. CDR3 length: 14 residues. The CDR3 DNA follows: TGTGCCAGCAGCTTGACAGCCCTCAACAATGAGCAGTTCTTC. Residues: CASSLTALNNEQFF.

The V and J genes are TRBV20-1 and TRBJ2-7; 9 nucleotides match TRBD1. The V segment lost 5 bases and the J segment 5 bases; nucleotides outside the gene matches: 1. In germline, CDR1 is DFQATT, CDR2 SNEGSKA (reference sequence). The CDR3 loop spans 11 amino acids. In DNA, the CDR3 is TGCAGTGCTTGGACAGGGGACGAGCAGTACTTC. As protein: CSAWTGDEQYF.

Remarks on this clonotype: Sequence at one end of the junction differs from germline and may be a read error. The J gene is TRBJ2-3, the V gene TRBV5-1; D not resolved. This CDR3 is built from 15 residues. Looked up from germline, CDR1 is SGHRS and CDR2 is YFSETQ. CDR3 coding DNA: TGCGCCAACAGCGTGGGCAGTATTAAGTCAGATACGCAGTATTTT. This sequence encodes CANSVGSIKSDTQYF.

The chain joins TRBV20-1 to TRBJ2-5; either TRBD1 or TRBD2 may fit D (5 bases each). The J call may be faulty, since TRBJ2-7 better matches the DNA end. Germline CDR1 DFQATT, CDR2 SNEGSKA (reference sequence). There are 12 residues in the CDR3. This CDR3 is CSATLDSYEQYF. CDR3 in DNA: TGCAGTGCAACACTAGACAGCTACGAGCAGTACTTC.

The genes are TRBV20-1 and TRBJ2-1, with 8 bases that match TRBD2. Per the germline V gene, CDR1 is DFQATT and CDR2 is SNEGSKA (reference sequence). The CDR3 length is 15 residues. V gave up 6 bases and J gave up 9 bases; unmatched junction bases: 16. The chain's CDR3 is CSAPRPGLDQGEQFF. DNA of the CDR3: TGCAGTGCCCCGAGGCCGGGACTAGATCAGGGTGAGCAGTTCTTC.

The chain couples TRBV4-3 to TRBJ2-7, with TRBD2 as a possible D gene (6 bases). This CDR3 contains 13 residues. With 5 bases removed from V and 10 bases from J, the gap between germline ends came to 18 bases. Germline V gene data show CDR1 as LGHNA and CDR2 as YSLEER. CDR3 in amino acids: CASSSTYGLLQYF. The CDR3 DNA follows: TGCGCCAGCAGCTCGACTTACGGACTACTCCAGTACTTC.

This clonotype was seen a few times. This chain connects TRBV13 to TRBJ2-1; D is ambiguous. The CDR3 has 13 residues. V shed 3 bases and J shed 5 bases, with 8 bases lying between them. Looked up from germline, CDR1 is PRHDT and CDR2 is FYEKMQ (reference sequence). The CDR3 region is CASSLFPDNEQFF. The CDR3 bases are TGTGCCAGCAGCTTGTTCCCGGACAATGAGCAGTTCTTC.

The gene calls are TRBV3-1 and TRBJ2-5, with D unclear. The last part of the DNA fits TRBJ2-7 better; the J call may be wrong. Per germline, CDR1 LGHDT and CDR2 YNNKEL (reference sequence). CDR3 length: 12 amino acids. DNA for the CDR3: TGTGCCAGCAGCCGGGCTAGTGGCGAGCAGTACTTC. This codes for CASSRASGEQYF.

The chain recombines TRBV4-1 with TRBJ2-7; D may match TRBD1 or TRBD2 (5 bases each). This CDR3 contains 15 residues. Germline V gene lookup returns CDR1 MGHRA and CDR2 YSYEKL. V lost 3 bases and J lost 6, with 18 bases in between. CDR3 sequence reads: CASSHKTGDPGEQYF. The CDR3 nucleotides read TGCGCCAGCAGCCATAAAACCGGGGACCCGGGCGAGCAGTACTTC.

This clonotype showed up just once. The rearrangement links TRBV9 to TRBJ1-2; 9 bases align to TRBD1. Unmatched junction bases numbered 3, after V lost 2 bases and J lost 4 bases. Germline V gene sequence: CDR1 SGDLS, CDR2 YYNGEE. CDR3 length: 14 amino acids. The DNA for the CDR3 is TGTGCCAGCAGCGTCGGGGACAGGGTCTATGGCTACACCTTC. Its protein product is CASSVGDRVYGYTF.

This clonotype was observed a handful of times. The genes are TRBV4-2 and TRBJ1-6, with TRBD1 matching 8 bases. Unmatched junction bases numbered 6, after V lost 3 bases and J lost 8 bases. This CDR3 has 15 amino acids. Germline V gene data show CDR1 as LGHNA and CDR2 as YNFKEQ. In DNA form, the CDR3 reads TGTGCCAGCAGCCAGCCGGACAGGGATGATTCACCCCTCCACTTT. Translation gives CASSQPDRDDSPLHF.

The chain recombines TRBV29-1 with TRBJ2-2, with D possibly being TRBD1 or TRBD2 (5 bases each). Germline V gives CDR1 SQVTM, CDR2 ANQGSEA. Deletions cut 5 bases from V and 3 bases from J, with 13 bases between. The CDR3 runs to 14 residues. The CDR3 is CSVLGAVDTGELFF. The CDR3 coding sequence is TGCAGCGTTCTCGGGGCTGTGGACACCGGGGAGCTGTTTTTT.

V gene TRBV28 combines with J gene TRBJ1-2; 7 positions agree with TRBD1. The J segment lost 2 bases and the V segment lost 7 bases, leaving 10 bases of the junction unmatched. Germline V lookup: CDR1 MDHEN, CDR2 SYDVKM. The CDR3 is 15 amino acids. The CDR3: CASTTGVQENYGYTF. DNA for the CDR3: TGTGCCAGCACCACAGGGGTCCAAGAGAACTATGGCTACACCTTC.

V is TRBV20-1 and J is TRBJ2-3, with TRBD2 matching 12 bases. The V gene end was trimmed by 3 bases and the J gene end by 4 bases; junction bases not matched to a gene: 14. From germline, CDR1 is DFQATT and CDR2 SNEGSKA (reference sequence). The CDR3 length is 18 residues. DNA for the CDR3: TGCAGTGCTAGCCTCAGCGGGACTAGCGGGTTCCATGCAGATACGCAGTATTTT. It codes for CSASLSGTSGFHADTQYF.

Comment on this clonotype: Germline and junction disagree at one end, which may indicate a read error. The chain is built from TRBV2 and TRBJ1-5, with TRBD1 as a possible D gene (5 bases). Germline CDR1 and CDR2: SNHLY and FYNNEI. The CDR3 sequence is 15 residues long. The CDR3 DNA is TGTGCCAGCATGTCCCAGGGTACGGTTAATCGGCCCCAGCATTTT. It encodes CASMSQGTVNRPQHF.

The chain carries TRBV29-1 and TRBJ2-2; no clear D. V gave up 4 bases and J gave up 7 bases, with 10 bases separating them. In germline, CDR1 is SQVTM, CDR2 ANQGSEA. The CDR3 contains 12 residues. CDR3 loop: CSVVGYYGELFF. The CDR3 nucleotides are TGCAGCGTTGTGGGATACTACGGGGAGCTGTTTTTT.

This clonotype appeared a few times. This chain joins TRBV7-2 and TRBJ1-5; 10 positions match TRBD1. The CDR3 contains 14 residues. The junction had 4 bases not matched to a gene; V was cut back by 5 bases and J by 6 bases. The V gene's germline CDR1 is SGHTA and CDR2 FQGNSA. The DNA of the CDR3 is TGTGCCAGCAGCCCGACAGGGGGCATTCAGCCCCAGCATTTT. Translation gives CASSPTGGIQPQHF.

This clonotype was counted between two and nine times. The genes are TRBV5-1 and TRBJ2-2, with 8 bases matching TRBD1. Unmatched junction bases numbered 7, after V lost 4 bases and J lost 5 bases. Germline lookup yields CDR1 SGHRS and CDR2 YFSETQ. The CDR3 runs to 15 residues. CDR3 sequence reads: CASSPQGAGTGELFF. For the CDR3, the DNA is TGCGCCAGCAGCCCCCAGGGGGCCGGAACCGGGGAGCTGTTTTTT.

About this clonotype: At one boundary the junction diverges from the germline segment, which might be a read error. This chain links TRBV7-9 with TRBJ2-3; 7 bases align to TRBD2. This CDR3 is built from 14 residues. The germline CDR1 and CDR2 sequences are SEHNR and FQNEAQ (reference sequence). Written as DNA, the CDR3 is TGTACCAGCAGCGGGACCCGAGTCACAGATACGCAGTATTTT. Protein: CTSSGTRVTDTQYF. The full variable domain, with the rest looked up from reference TRBV7-9 and TRBJ2-3, is DTGVSQNPRHKITKRGQNVTFRCDPISEHNRLYWYRQTLGQGPEFLTYFQNEAQLEKSRLLSDRFSAERPKGSFSTLEIQRTEQGDSAMYLCTSSGTRVTDTQYFGPGTRLTVL.

This clonotype came up a few times. The chain recombines TRBV29-1 with TRBJ1-1; a possible D gene is TRBD1 (5 bases). Germline CDR1 reads SQVTM; CDR2 reads ANQGSEA. CDR3 length: 14 amino acids. V was clipped by 7 bases and J by 3 bases, with 18 bases between them. DNA for the CDR3: TGCAGCGCCCCAGCCCGGGGGGGGTACACTGAAGCTTTCTTT. Residues: CSAPARGGYTEAFF.

Details on this clonotype: A much larger clone differs by one base, so this may be a read error. J is TRBJ2-7 and V is TRBV2; D is possibly TRBD1 (6 bases). The V gene's germline CDR1 is SNHLY and CDR2 FYNNEI. The CDR3 covers 15 residues. CDR3 loop: CASSSTGSYSYGQYF. CDR3 bases: TGTGCCAGCAGTTCGACAGGATCCTACTCCTACGGGCAGTACTTC.

V usage is TRBV5-5 and J usage is TRBJ1-1; no clear D gene. This CDR3 comprises 13 residues. V lost 1 base to trimming and J lost 7 bases, with 11 bases between them. Germline CDR1 SGHKS, CDR2 YYEKEE (reference sequence). CDR3 loop: CASSLPHGSEAFF. CDR3 DNA: TGTGCCAGCAGCTTGCCCCACGGGAGTGAAGCTTTCTTT. The whole variable domain, filled in from reference TRBV5-5 and TRBJ1-1, reads DAGVTQSPTHLIKTRGQQVTLRCSPISGHKSVSWYQQVLGQGPQFIFQYYEKEERGRGNFPDRFSARQFPNYSSELNVNALLLGDSALYLCASSLPHGSEAFFGQGTRLTVV.

This clonotype was seen a single time. The rearrangement uses TRBV11-2 and TRBJ2-1; D is possibly TRBD1 (6 bases). The CDR3 sequence is 13 residues long. From germline, CDR1 is SGHAT and CDR2 FQNNGV. Between the trimmed V and J ends, which lost 5 bases and 4 bases, there was a span of 9 bases. Here the CDR3 reads CASSRTAYNEQFF. CDR3 in DNA: TGTGCCAGCAGCCGGACAGCGTACAATGAGCAGTTCTTC.